This section outlines one T cell receptor beta chain sequence together with its context. What it binds is unknown. Sequence at one end of the junction differs from germline and may be a read error. The CDR3 sequence is 13 residues long. The V gene's germline CDR1 is MDHEN and CDR2 SYDVKM. No cell sorting was done before RNA was extracted from the tissue. This sample stems from a study of tumor and adjacent non-tumor tissue in lung cancer. Three rounds of nested PCR, following a modified ARM-PCR protocol, produced the TCRbeta library. TCRdb passed the multiplex PCR reads through MiXCR, listing each CDR3 protein once. This sample has approximately 140,000 distinct CDR3 sequences, with about 71% found just once. Study-wide results and limits: Normal lung showed higher cumulative top 100 clone frequency than tumor.

Specimen: lung tumor tissue. The clonotype originates from a man aged 60 to 69 with small cell lung cancer. The rearrangement links TRBV28 to TRBJ2-7, with D perhaps assigned TRBD1 or TRBD2 (5 bases each). The CDR3 nucleotides are TGTGCCAACAGTCGAGGGACCTCCTACGAACAGTACTTC. Its translation is CANSRGTSYEQYF.